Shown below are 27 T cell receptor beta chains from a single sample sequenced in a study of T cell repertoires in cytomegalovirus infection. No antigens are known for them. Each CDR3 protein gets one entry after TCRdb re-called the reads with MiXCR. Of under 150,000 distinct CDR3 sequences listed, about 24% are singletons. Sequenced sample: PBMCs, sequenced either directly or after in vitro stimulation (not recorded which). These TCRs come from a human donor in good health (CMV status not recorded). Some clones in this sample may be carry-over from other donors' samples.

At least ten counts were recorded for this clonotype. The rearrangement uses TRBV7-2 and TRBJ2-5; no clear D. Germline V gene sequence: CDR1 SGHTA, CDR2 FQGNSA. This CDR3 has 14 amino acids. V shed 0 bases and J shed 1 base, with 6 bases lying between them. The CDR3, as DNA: TGTGCCAGCAGCTTAGCCAGGACCCAAGAGACCCAGTACTTC. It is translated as CASSLARTQETQYF.

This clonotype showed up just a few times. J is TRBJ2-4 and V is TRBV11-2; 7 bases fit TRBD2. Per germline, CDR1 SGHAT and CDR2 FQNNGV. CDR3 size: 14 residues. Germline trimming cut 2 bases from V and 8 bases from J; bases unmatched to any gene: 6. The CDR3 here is CASSLRRAGDIQYF. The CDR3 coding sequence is TGTGCCAGCAGCTTAAGGAGGGCGGGGGACATTCAGTACTTC. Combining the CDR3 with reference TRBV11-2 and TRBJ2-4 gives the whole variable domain EAGVAQSPRYKIIEKRQSVAFWCNPISGHATLYWYQQILGQGPKLLIQFQNNGVVDDSQLPKDRFSAERLKGVDSTLKIQPAKLEDSAVYLCASSLRRAGDIQYFGAGTRLSVL.

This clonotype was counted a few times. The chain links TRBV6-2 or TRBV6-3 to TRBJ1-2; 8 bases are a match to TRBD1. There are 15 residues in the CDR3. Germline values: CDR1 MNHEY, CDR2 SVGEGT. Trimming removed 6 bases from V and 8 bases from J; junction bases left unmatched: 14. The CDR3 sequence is CASSNPGQGTWGYTF. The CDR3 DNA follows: TGTGCCAGCAGCAACCCCGGACAGGGAACCTGGGGCTACACCTTC.

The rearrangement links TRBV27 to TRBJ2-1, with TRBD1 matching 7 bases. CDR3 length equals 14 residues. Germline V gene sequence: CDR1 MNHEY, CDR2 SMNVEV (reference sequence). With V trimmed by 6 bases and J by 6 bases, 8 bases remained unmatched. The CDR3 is CASRPTGASNEQFF. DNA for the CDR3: TGTGCCAGCAGACCAACAGGGGCCTCCAATGAGCAGTTCTTC.

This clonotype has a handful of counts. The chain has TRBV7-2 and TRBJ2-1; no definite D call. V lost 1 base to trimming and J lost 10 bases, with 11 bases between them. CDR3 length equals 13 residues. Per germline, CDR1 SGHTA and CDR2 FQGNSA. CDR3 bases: TGTGCCAGCAGCTTAGAAGGACCGTTCGAGCAGTTCTTC. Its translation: CASSLEGPFEQFF.

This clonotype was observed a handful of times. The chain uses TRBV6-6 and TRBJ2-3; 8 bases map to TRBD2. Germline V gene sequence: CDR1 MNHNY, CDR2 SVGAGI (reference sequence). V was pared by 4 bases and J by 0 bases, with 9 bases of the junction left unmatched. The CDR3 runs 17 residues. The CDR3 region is CASSSAGLALSTDTQYF. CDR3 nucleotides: TGTGCCAGCAGTTCCGCCGGACTAGCCCTAAGCACAGATACGCAGTATTTT.

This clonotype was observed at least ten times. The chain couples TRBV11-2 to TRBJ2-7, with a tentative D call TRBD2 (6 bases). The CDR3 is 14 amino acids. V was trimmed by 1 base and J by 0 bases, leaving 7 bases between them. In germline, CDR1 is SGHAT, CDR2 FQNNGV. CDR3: CASSLGRGSYEQYV. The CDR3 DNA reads TGTGCCAGCAGCTTAGGGCGGGGCTCCTACGAGCAGTACGTC.

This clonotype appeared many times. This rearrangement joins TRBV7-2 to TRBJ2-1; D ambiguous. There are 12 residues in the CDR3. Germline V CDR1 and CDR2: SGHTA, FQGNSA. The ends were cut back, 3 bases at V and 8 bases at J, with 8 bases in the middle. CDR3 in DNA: TGTGCCAGCAGCTTGCTGGGGTATGAGCAGTTCTTC. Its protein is CASSLLGYEQFF.

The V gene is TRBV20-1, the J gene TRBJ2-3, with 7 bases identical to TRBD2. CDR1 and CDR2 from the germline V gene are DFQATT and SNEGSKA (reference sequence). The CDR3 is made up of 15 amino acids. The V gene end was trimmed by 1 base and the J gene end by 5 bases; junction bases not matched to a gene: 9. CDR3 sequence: CSARVAAGYGDTQYF. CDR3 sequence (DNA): TGCAGTGCTAGAGTAGCAGCGGGATATGGAGATACGCAGTATTTT.

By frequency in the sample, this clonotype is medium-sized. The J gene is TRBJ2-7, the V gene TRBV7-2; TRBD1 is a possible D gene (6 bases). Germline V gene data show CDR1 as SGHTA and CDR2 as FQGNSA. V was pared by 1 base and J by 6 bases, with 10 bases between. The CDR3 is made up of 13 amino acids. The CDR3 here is CASSLEGTSEQYF. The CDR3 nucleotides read TGTGCCAGCAGCTTAGAAGGGACAAGCGAGCAGTACTTC.

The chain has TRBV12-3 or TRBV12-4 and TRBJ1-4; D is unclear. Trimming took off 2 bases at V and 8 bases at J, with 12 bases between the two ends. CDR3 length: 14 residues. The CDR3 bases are TGTGCCAGCAGTTTAAGTGGGTTTATGGAAAAACTGTTTTTT. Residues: CASSLSGFMEKLFF.

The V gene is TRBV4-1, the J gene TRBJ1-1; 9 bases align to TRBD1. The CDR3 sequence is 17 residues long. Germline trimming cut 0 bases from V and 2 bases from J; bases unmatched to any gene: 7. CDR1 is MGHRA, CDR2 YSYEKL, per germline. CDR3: CASSQEWTGEDNTEAFF. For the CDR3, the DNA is TGCGCCAGCAGCCAAGAGTGGACAGGGGAGGATAACACTGAAGCTTTCTTT.

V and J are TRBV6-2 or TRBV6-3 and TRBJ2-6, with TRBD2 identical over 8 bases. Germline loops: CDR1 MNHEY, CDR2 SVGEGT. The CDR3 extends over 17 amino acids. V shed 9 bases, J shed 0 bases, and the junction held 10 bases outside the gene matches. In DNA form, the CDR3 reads TGTGCCAGATGCGGGGGGTCTCGTCCCTCTGGGGCCAACGTCCTGACTTTC. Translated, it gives CARCGGSRPSGANVLTF.

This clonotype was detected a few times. The DNA of the CDR3 is TGTGCCAGCAGTATCCTTTCCCAGGGAAATAACAATGAGCAGTTCTTC. It encodes CASSILSQGNNNEQFF. The gene calls are TRBV28 and TRBJ2-1; D might be TRBD1 (5 bases). The ends were cut back, 5 bases at V and 5 bases at J, with 19 bases in the middle. This CDR3 has 16 residues. Germline loops: CDR1 MDHEN, CDR2 SYDVKM.

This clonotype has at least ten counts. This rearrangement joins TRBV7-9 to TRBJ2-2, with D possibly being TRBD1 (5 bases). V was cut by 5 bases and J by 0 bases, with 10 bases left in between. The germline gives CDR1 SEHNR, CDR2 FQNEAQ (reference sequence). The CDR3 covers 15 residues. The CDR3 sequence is CASSDTGTNTGELFF. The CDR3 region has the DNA TGTGCCAGCAGCGACACAGGAACGAACACCGGGGAGCTGTTTTTT.

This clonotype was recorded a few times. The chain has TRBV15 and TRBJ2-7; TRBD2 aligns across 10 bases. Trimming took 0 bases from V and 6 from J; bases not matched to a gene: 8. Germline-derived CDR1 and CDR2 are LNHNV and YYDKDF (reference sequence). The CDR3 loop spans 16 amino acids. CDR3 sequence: CATSRDRGLAGAEQYV. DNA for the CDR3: TGTGCCACCAGCAGAGATAGGGGGCTAGCGGGAGCCGAGCAGTACGTC.

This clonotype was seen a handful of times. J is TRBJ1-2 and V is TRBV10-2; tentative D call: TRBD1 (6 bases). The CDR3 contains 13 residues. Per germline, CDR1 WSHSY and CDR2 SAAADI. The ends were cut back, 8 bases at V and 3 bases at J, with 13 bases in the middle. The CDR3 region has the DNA TGCGCCAGCTGCCGGACAGCCGACTATGGCTACACCTTC. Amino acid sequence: CASCRTADYGYTF.

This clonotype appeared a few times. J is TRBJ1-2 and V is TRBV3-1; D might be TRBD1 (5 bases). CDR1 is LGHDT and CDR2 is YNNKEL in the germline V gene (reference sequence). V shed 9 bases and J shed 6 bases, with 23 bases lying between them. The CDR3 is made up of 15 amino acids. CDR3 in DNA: TGTGCCAGTTCCCCCACCGCCAGGACATTCCATGGCTACACCTTC. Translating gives CASSPTARTFHGYTF.

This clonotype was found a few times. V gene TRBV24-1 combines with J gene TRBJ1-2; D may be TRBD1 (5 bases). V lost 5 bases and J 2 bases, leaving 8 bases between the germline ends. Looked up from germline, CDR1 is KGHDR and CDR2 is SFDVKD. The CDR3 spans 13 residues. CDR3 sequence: CATSAEGNYGYTF. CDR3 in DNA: TGTGCCACCAGTGCGGAGGGGAACTATGGCTACACCTTC.

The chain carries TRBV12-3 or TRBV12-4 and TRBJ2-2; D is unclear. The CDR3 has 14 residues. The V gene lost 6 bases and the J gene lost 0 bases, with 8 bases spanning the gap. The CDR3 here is CASRTTPNTGELFF. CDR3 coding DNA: TGTGCCAGCAGGACCACCCCGAACACCGGGGAGCTGTTTTTT.

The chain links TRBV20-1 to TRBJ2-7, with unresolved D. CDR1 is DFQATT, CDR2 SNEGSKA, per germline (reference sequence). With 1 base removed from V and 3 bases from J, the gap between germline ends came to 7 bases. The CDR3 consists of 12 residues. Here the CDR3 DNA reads TGCAGTGCTAGAGGTCGAATCTACGAGCAGTACTTC. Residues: CSARGRIYEQYF.

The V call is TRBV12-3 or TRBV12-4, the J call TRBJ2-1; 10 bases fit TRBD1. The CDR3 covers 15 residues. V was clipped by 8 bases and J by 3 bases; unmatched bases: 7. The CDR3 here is CASSKDRGIYNEQFF. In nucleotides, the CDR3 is TGTGCCAGCTCCAAGGACAGGGGGATCTACAATGAGCAGTTCTTC.

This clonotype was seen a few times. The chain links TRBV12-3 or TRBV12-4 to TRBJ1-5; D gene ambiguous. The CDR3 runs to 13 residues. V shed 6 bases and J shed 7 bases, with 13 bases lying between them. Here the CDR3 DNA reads TGTGCCAGCAGGTCGGAAGCCGGGCAGCCCCAGCATTTT. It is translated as CASRSEAGQPQHF.

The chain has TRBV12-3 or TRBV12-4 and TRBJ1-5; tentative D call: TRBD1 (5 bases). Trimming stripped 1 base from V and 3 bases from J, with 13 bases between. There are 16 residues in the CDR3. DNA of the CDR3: TGTGCCAGCAGTTTAGTCGCGGGACCACTCAATCAGCCCCAGCATTTT. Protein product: CASSLVAGPLNQPQHF.

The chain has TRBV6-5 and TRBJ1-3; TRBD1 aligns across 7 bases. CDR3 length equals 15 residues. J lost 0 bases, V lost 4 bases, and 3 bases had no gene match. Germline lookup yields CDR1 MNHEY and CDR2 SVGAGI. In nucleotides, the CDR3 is TGTGCCAGCAGTTCCGGGACAGCCTCTGGAAACACCATATATTTT. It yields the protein CASSSGTASGNTIYF.

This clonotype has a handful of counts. The DNA for the CDR3 is TGTGCCAGCAGCTGGGACCGAAGGAATGGCTACACCTTC. Its protein product is CASSWDRRNGYTF. V gene TRBV7-9 combines with J gene TRBJ1-2; possible D gene TRBD1, 5 bases. V was trimmed by 4 bases and J by 6 bases, leaving 12 bases between them. The germline CDR1 and CDR2 sequences are SEHNR and FQNEAQ (reference sequence). The CDR3 has 13 amino acids.

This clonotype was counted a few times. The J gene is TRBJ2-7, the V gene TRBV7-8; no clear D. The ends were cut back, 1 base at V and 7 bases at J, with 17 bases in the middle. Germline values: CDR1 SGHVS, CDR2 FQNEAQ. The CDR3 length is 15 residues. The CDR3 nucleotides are TGTGCCAGCAGCTTAGGGGTGGCGGCCTACGAAGAGCAGTACTTC. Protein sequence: CASSLGVAAYEEQYF.